This TCR beta chain was found in a study of identical twins (dated by TCRdb to the mid-2010s). At the level of the whole study: To test whether fetal clonotypes persist, this study deep-sequenced TCR alpha and beta repertoires from monozygotic twins, from unrelated adults of various ages, and from cord blood. Replicate twin experiments were performed at different times using different library preparation protocols to rule out contamination.

Spanning cysteine to phenylalanine, the CDR3 consists of 14 amino acids. Only the CDR3 portion is preserved as DNA: 42 bases, with reading frame beginning at the first base. The germline V gene (reference sequence) gives CDR1 as MNHEY and CDR2 as SMNVEV. Every donor was a healthy Caucasian. Three pairs of female monozygotic twins, all aged roughly 18 to 30 years, were included in the twin cohort. The RNA used for TCR libraries was isolated from peripheral blood mononuclear cells. General conclusions and limits of the study: Out-of-frame TCR alpha sharing in monozygotic twins was systematically underestimated by recombination models, whereas sharing between unrelated individuals was in agreement with the recombination models. Because the same donors could not be followed over many years, the conclusions relied on cross-sectional statistical analysis. A weaker excess of twin sharing was found in beta out-of-frame sequences because the signal-to-noise ratio was lowered by fewer shared sequences. Compared with coincidental sharing between unrelated individuals, an excess of low generation-probability sequences was observed among out-of-frame TCR alpha sequences shared between twins. Invariant T cells such as MAIT and iNKT could partly confound zero-insertion analyses, although diverse VJ usage argued against such confounding for most clonotypes. Abundant cord blood beta clonotypes carried fewer insertions; young adult naive repertoires showed a weaker similar trend, while memory repertoires showed none.

Libraries came from 5' RACE. TCRdb records Illumina HiSeq 2000 as the sequencer. A universal primer binding site was introduced by template switching, and a unique molecular identifier was present in the final cDNA, enabling accurate counting of TCR cDNA molecules. Specific primers in the conserved constant-segment region were used to synthesize first-strand cDNA for the TCR alpha and beta chains. To control for contamination, each cDNA library was double barcoded with a SMART-Mk sample barcode plus Illumina barcodes. TruSeq adapter sequences along with Illumina sample barcodes were introduced in two successive PCR steps. The Illumina HiSeq platform was used with custom primers to sequence TCR alpha and beta cDNA libraries. As for the authors' bioinformatics: Unique molecular identifiers were extracted from raw reads with MiGEC, and CDR3 positions were determined with MiXCR. Recombination models were inferred per individual with the repgenHMM and IGoR tools using an EM algorithm. The analysis of shared clonotypes was done with the tcR package in R, with sharing normalized by the product of cloneset sizes. To study raw recombination free of thymic and clonal selection effects, out-of-frame nonproductive sequences were analyzed. TCRdb's own reprocessing of the public reads used fastp at Q25 and MiXCR and kept productive beta chains. Merged by CDR3 protein, the rows form single entries marked with the most common genes and DNA. The V and J calls shown here were made by TCRdb, not taken from the authors' results. In all, the sample holds some 790,000 distinct CDR3 sequences, and about 18% of those were seen once. Together, the top ten hold under 15% of the sample.

As concerns this clonotype: The antigen this receptor binds is unknown. The junction shows a germline mismatch at one end, possibly a read error.

This same sample was also taken into another study, of T cells expressing NK-cell markers. The second paper further reports: Roughly 8 donors provided sorted CD3+CD56+NKG2C+, CD3+CD56+NKG2C- and CD3+CD56-NKG2C+ T-cell subsets, whose TCR beta-chain repertoires were profiled. Seven of the eight sequenced donors were HCMV-seropositive and one was HCMV-seronegative. To restrict sorting to alphabetaTCR-expressing T cells, an anti-gammadeltaTCR antibody was added in several experiments. In roughly six donors, the dominant CD3+CD56+NKG2C+ clonotypes ranked among the top 10 CD8+ clonotypes, making up roughly 1.0-7.0% of CD8+ T cells. Those dominant clonotypes were again the most abundant among CD3+CD56-NKG2C+ cells in several donors, at about 25-60.1%. Whether the expanded NKG2C-expressing T cell clones were specific for HCMV antigens was left unclear. All eight donors whose samples were sequenced were randomly selected healthy volunteers, three of them men and five women. HCMV-specific IgG was detected in serum with a commercial ELISA kit to determine HCMV serostatus. Bulk peripheral blood T-cell repertoires were additionally sequenced from unsorted PBMC for several donors. Reads were demultiplexed and grouped by UMI with MIGEC, and clonotypes were assembled and quantified with MiTCR. To remove erroneous sequences, TCR cDNA sequences were retained only when supported by two or more reads. The tcR package was used for downstream repertoire analysis, and clonotypes were matched across fractions by CDR3 nucleotide sequence plus V segment. Antigen specificity was annotated against VDJdb with VDJmatch, allowing one amino acid substitution in CDR3.

The chain joins TRBV27 to TRBJ1-1; a stretch of 9 junction bases matches TRBD1. Material: PBMCs. The sequence derives from a young woman in good health. The CDR3 reads CASGPGTGNAEAFF. The nucleotide sequence reads as follows: TGTGCCAGCGGACCCGGGACAGGGAACGCTGAAGCTTTCTTT.